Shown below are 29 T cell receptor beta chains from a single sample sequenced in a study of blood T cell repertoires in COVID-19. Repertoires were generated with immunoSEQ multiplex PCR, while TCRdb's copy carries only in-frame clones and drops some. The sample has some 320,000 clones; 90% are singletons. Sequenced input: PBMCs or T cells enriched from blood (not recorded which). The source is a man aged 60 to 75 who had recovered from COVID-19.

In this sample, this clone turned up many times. The CDR3 spells CASSLATRGKLFF. As DNA, the CDR3 is TGTGCCAGCAGTTTAGCGACGCGGGGGAAACTGTTTTTT. This rearrangement joins TRBV12-3 or TRBV12-4 to TRBJ1-4, with D tentatively TRBD1 (5 bases). V was trimmed by 0 bases and J by 11 bases, leaving 10 bases between them. This CDR3 contains 13 residues.

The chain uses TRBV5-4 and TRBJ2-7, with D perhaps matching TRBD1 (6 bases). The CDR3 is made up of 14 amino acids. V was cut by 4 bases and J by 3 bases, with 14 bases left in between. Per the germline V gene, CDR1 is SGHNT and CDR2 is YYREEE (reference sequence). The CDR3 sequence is CASSGTGPFYEQYF. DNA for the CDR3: TGTGCCAGCAGCGGCACAGGGCCTTTCTACGAGCAGTACTTC. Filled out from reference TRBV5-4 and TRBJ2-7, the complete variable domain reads ETGVTQSPTHLIKTRGQQVTLRCSSQSGHNTVSWYQQALGQGPQFIFQYYREEENGRGNFPPRFSGLQFPNYSSELNVNALELDDSALYLCASSGTGPFYEQYFGPGTRLTVT.

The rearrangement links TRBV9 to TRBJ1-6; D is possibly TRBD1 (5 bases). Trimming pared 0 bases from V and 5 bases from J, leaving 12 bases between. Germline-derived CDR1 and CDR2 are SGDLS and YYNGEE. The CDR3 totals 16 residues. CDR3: CASSVEARGDNSPLHF. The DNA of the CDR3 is TGTGCCAGCAGCGTAGAGGCCCGGGGGGATAATTCACCCCTCCACTTT. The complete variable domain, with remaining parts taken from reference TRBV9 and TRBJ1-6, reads DSGVTQTPKHLITATGQRVTLRCSPRSGDLSVYWYQQSLDQGLQFLIQYYNGEERAKGNILERFSAQQFPDLHSELNLSSLELGDSALYFCASSVEARGDNSPLHFGNGTRLTVT.

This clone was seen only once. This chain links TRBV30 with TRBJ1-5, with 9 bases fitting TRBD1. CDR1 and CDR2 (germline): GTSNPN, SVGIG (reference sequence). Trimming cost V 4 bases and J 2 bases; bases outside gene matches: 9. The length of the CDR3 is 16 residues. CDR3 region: CAWTVQGAGGNQPQHF. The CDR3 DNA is TGTGCCTGGACCGTACAGGGGGCGGGGGGCAATCAGCCCCAGCATTTT. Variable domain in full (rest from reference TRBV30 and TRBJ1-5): SQTIHQWPATLVQPVGSPLSLECTVEGTSNPNLYWYRQAAGRGLQLLFYSVGIGQISSEVPQNLSASRPQDRQFILSSKKLLLSDSGFYLCAWTVQGAGGNQPQHFGDGTRLSIL.

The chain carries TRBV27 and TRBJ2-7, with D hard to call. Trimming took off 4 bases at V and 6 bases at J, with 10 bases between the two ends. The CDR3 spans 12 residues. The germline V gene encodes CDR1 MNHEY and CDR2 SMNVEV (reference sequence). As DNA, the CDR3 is TGTGCCAGCAGTTCCCAGGCCGCCGAGCAGTACTTC. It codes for CASSSQAAEQYF.

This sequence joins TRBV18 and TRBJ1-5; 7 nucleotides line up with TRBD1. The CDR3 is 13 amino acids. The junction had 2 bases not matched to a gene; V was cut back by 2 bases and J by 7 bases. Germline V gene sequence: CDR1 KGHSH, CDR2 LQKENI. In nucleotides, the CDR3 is TGTGCCAGCTCACCAGAGACAGGGCAGCCCCAGCATTTT. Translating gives CASSPETGQPQHF.

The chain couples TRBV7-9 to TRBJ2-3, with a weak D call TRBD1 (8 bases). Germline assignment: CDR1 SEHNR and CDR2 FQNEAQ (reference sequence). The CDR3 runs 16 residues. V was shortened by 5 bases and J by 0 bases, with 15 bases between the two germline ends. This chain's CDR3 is CASSLNRGGSTDTQYF. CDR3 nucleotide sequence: TGTGCCAGCAGCCTAAACAGGGGGGGTAGCACAGATACGCAGTATTTT.

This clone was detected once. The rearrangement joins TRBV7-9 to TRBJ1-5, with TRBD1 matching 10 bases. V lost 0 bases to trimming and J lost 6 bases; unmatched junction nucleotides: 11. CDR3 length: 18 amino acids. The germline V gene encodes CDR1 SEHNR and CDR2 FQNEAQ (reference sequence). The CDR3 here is CASSLAKRPGQGIQPQHF. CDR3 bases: TGTGCCAGCAGCTTAGCGAAGAGACCGGGACAGGGGATTCAGCCCCAGCATTTT.

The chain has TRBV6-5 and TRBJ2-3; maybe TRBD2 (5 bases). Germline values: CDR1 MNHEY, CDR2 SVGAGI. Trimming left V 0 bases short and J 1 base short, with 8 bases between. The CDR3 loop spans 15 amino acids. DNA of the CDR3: TGTGCCAGCAGTTACTCGAGGGTAGGCACAGATACGCAGTATTTT. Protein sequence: CASSYSRVGTDTQYF.

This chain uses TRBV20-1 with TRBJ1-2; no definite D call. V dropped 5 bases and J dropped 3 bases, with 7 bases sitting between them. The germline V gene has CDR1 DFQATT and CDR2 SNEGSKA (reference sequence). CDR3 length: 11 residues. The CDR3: CSAWQDYGYTF. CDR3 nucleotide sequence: TGCAGTGCTTGGCAGGACTATGGCTACACCTTC.

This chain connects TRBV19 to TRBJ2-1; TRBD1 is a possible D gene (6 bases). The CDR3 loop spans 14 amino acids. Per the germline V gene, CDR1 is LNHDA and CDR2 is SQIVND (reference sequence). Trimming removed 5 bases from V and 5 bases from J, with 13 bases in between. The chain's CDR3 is CASSFGQRNNEQFF. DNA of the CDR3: TGTGCCAGTAGTTTCGGACAGAGGAACAATGAGCAGTTCTTC.

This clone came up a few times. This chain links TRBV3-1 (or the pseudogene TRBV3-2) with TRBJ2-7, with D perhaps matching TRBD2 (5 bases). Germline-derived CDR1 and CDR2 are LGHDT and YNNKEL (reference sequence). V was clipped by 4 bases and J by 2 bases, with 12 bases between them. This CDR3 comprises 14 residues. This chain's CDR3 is CASSPPGKTYEQYF. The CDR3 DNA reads TGTGCCAGCAGCCCCCCCGGGAAGACCTACGAGCAGTACTTC.

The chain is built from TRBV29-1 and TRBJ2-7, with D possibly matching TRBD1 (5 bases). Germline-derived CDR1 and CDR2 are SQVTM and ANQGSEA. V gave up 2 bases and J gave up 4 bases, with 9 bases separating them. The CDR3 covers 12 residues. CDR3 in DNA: TGCAGCGTTGAACTAAAGGGGTACGAGCAGTACTTC. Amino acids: CSVELKGYEQYF.

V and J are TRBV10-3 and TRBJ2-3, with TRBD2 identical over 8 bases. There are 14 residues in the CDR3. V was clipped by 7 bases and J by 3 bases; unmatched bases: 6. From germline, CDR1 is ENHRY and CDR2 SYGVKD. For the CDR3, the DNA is TGTGCCATCAATAGCGGGGAGGGGACAGATACGCAGTATTTT. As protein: CAINSGEGTDTQYF.

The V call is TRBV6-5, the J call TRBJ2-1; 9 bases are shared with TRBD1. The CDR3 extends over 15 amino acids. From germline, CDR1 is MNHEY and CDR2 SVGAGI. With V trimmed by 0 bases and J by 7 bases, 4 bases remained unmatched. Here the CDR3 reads CASSYSGTGYNEQFF. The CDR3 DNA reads TGTGCCAGCAGTTACTCCGGGACAGGGTATAATGAGCAGTTCTTC.

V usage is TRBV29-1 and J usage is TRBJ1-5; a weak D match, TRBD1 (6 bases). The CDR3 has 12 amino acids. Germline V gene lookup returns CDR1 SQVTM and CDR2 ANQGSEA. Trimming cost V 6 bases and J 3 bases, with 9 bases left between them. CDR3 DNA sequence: TGCAGCGTCGGACAGCCCAATCAGCCCCAGCATTTT. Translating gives CSVGQPNQPQHF. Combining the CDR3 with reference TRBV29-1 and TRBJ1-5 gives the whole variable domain SAVISQKPSRDICQRGTSLTIQCQVDSQVTMMFWYRQQPGQSLTLIATANQGSEATYESGFVIDKFPISRPNLTFSTLTVSNMSPEDSSIYLCSVGQPNQPQHFGDGTRLSIL.

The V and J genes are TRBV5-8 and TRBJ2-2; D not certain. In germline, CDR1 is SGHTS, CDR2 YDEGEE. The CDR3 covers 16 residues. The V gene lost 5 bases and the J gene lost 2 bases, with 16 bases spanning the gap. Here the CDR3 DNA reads TGTGCCAGCAGGGAATCACGGGTCGTTAACACCGGGGAGCTGTTTTTT. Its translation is CASRESRVVNTGELFF. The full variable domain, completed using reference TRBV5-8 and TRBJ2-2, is EAGVTQSPTHLIKTRGQQATLRCSPISGHTSVYWYQQALGLGLQFLLWYDEGEERNRGNFPPRFSGRQFPNYSSELNVNALELEDSALYLCASRESRVVNTGELFFGEGSRLTVL.

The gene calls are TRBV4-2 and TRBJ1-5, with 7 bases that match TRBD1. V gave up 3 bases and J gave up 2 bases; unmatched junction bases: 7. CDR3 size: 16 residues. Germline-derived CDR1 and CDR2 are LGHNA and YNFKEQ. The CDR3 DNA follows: TGTGCCAGCAGCCAGGAGGGGGCTTCGGGCAATCAGCCCCAGCATTTT. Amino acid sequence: CASSQEGASGNQPQHF.

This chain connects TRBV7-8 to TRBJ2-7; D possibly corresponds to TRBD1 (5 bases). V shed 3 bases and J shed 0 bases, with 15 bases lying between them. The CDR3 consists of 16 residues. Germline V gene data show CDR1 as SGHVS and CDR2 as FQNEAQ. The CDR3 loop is CASSFEAGSYSYEQYF. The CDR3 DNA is TGTGCCAGCAGCTTCGAAGCAGGGTCCTACTCCTACGAGCAGTACTTC.

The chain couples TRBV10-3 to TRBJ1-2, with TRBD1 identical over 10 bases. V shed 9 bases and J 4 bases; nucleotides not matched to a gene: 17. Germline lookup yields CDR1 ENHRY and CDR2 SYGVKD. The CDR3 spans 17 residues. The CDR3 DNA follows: TGTGCCATATGGGGGACCCCGGGACAGGGGATGACCTATGGCTACACCTTC. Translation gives CAIWGTPGQGMTYGYTF.

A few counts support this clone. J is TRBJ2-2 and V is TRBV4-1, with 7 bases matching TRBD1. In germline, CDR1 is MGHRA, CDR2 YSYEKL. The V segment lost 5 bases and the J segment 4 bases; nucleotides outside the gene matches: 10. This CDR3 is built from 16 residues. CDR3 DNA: TGCGCCAGCAGCGACCGACAGGGTCTGGGCACCGGGGAGCTGTTTTTT. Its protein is CASSDRQGLGTGELFF.

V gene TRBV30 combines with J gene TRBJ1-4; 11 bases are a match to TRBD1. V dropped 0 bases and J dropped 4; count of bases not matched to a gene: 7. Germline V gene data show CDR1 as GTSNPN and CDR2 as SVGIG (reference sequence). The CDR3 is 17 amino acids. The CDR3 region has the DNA TGTGCCTGGAGTGTACAGGGACAGGGGGGAGGTAATGAAAAACTGTTTTTT. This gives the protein CAWSVQGQGGGNEKLFF.

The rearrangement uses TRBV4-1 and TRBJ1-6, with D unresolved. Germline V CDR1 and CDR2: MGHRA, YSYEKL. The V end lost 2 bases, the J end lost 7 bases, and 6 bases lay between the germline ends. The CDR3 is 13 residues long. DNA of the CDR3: TGCGCCAGCAGCCAATATTCCAATTCACCCCTCCACTTT. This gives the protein CASSQYSNSPLHF.

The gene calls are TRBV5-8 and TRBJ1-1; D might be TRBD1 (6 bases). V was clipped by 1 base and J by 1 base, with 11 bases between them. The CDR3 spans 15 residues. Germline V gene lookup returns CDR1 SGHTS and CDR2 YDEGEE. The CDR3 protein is CASSLWVGANTEAFF. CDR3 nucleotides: TGTGCCAGCAGCTTGTGGGTGGGGGCGAACACTGAAGCTTTCTTT.

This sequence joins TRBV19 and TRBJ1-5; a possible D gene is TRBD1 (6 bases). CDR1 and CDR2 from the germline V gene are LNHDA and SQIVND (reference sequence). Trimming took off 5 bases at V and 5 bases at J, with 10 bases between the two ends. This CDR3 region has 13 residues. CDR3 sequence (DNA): TGTGCCAGTAGTGCGCACAGGGATCAGCCCCAGCATTTT. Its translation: CASSAHRDQPQHF. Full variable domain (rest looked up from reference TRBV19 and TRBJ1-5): DGGITQSPKYLFRKEGQNVTLSCEQNLNHDAMYWYRQDPGQGLRLIYYSQIVNDFQKGDIAEGYSVSREKKESFPLTVTSAQKNPTAFYLCASSAHRDQPQHFGDGTRLSIL.

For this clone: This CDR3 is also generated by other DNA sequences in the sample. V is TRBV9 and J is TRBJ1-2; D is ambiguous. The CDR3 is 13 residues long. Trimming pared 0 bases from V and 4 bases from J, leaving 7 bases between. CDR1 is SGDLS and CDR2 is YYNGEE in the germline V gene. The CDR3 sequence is CASSVGGGYGYTF. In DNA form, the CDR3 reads TGTGCCAGCAGCGTAGGGGGAGGCTATGGCTACACCTTC.

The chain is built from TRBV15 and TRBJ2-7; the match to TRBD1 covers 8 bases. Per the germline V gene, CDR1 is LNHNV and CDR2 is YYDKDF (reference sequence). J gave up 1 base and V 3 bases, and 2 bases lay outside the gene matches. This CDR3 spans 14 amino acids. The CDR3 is CATSRGQVSYEQYF. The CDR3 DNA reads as TGTGCCACCAGCAGGGGACAGGTTTCCTACGAGCAGTACTTC.

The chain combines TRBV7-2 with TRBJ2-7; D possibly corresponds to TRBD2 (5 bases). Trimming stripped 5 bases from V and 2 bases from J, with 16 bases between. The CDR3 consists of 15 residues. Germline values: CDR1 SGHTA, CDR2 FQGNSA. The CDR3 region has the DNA TGTGCCAGCAGCCTAGGGAGAACGGAGACCTACGAGCAGTACTTC. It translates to CASSLGRTETYEQYF.

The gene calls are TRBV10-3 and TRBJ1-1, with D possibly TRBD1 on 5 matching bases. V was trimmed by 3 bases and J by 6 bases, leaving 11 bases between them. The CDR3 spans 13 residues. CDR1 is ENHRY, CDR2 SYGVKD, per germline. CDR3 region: CAISDRERSEAFF. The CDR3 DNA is TGTGCCATCAGTGACAGGGAACGATCTGAAGCTTTCTTT.